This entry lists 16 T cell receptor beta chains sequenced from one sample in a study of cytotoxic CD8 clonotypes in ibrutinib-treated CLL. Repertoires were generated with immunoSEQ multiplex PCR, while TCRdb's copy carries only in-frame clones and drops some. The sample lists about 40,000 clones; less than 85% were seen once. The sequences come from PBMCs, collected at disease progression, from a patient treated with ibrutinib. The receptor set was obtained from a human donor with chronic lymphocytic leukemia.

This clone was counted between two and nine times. CDR3: CASSLDQGQGASDEQFF. The CDR3, as DNA: TGTGCCAGCAGCTTAGATCAGGGCCAGGGGGCGTCGGATGAGCAGTTCTTC. The rearrangement links TRBV11-3 to TRBJ2-1; TRBD1 matches at 8 bases. The CDR3 is made up of 17 amino acids. V lost 0 bases to trimming and J lost 8 bases; unmatched junction nucleotides: 12. Germline V gives CDR1 SGHNT, CDR2 YENEEA.

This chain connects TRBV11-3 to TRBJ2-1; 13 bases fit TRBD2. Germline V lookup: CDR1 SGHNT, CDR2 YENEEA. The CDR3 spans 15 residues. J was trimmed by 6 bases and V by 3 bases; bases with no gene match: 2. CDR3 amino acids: CASSFTSGRGNEQFF. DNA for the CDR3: TGTGCCAGCAGCTTTACTAGCGGGAGGGGCAATGAGCAGTTCTTC. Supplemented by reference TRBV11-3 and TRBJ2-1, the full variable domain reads EAGVVQSPRYKIIEKKQPVAFWCNPISGHNTLYWYLQNLGQGPELLIRYENEEAVDDSQLPKDRFSAERLKGVDSTLKIQPAELGDSAVYLCASSFTSGRGNEQFFGPGTRLTVL.

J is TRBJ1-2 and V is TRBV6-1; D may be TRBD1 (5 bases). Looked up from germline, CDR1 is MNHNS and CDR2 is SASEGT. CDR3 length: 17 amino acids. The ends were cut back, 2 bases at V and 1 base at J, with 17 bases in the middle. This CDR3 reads CASSEQSQGTLNYGYTF. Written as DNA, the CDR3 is TGTGCCAGCAGTGAACAAAGCCAGGGAACCCTTAACTATGGCTACACCTTC.

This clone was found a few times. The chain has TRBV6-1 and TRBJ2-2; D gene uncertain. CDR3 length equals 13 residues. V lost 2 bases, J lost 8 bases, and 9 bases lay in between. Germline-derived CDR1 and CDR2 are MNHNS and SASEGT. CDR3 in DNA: TGTGCCAGCAGTGAAATGGGTAGAGGGGAGCTGTTTTTT. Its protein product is CASSEMGRGELFF.

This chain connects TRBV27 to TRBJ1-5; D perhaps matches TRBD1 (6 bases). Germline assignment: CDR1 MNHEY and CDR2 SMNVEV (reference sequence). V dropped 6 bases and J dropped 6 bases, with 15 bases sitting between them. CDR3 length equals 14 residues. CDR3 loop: CASSPAGAGQPQHF. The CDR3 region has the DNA TGTGCCAGCAGCCCGGCGGGGGCGGGTCAGCCCCAGCATTTT.

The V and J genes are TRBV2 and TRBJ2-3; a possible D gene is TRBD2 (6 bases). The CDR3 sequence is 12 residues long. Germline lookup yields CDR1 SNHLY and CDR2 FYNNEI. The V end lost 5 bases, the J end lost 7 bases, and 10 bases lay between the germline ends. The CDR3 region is CASSLEGNTQYF. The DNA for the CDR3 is TGTGCCAGCAGTTTGGAGGGTAATACGCAGTATTTT.

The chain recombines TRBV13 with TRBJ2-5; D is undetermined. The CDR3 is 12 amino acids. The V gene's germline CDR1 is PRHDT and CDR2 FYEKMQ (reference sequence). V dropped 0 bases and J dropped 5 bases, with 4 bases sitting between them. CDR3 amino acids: CASSLGRETQYF. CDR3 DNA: TGTGCCAGCAGCTTAGGGAGGGAGACCCAGTACTTC.

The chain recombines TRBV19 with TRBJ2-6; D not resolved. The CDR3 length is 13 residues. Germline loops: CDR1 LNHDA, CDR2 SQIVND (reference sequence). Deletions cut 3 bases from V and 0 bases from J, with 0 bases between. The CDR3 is CASSISGANVLTF. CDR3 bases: TGTGCCAGTAGTATCTCTGGGGCCAACGTCCTGACTTTC.

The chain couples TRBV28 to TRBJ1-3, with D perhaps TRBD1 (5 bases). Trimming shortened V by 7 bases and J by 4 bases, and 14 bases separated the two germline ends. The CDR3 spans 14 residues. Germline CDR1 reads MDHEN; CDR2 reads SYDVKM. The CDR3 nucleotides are TGTGCCAGCACCGAGGGGCAAACGGGAAACACCATATATTTT. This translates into CASTEGQTGNTIYF.

This CDR3 reads CASSLGLGLYNEQFF. The CDR3 region has the DNA TGCGCCAGCAGCCTCGGACTAGGCCTATACAATGAGCAGTTCTTC. This rearrangement joins TRBV4-1 to TRBJ2-1, with 7 nucleotides matching TRBD2. After removal of 4 bases from V and 4 bases from J, the junction contained 7 bases not matched to a gene. The CDR3 loop spans 15 amino acids. The V gene's germline CDR1 is MGHRA and CDR2 YSYEKL.

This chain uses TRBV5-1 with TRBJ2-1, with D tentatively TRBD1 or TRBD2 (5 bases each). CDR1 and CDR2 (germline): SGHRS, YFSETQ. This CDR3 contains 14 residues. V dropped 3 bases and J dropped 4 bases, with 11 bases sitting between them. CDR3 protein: CASSSGQQYNEQFF. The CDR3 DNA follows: TGCGCCAGCAGCTCGGGGCAGCAATACAATGAGCAGTTCTTC.

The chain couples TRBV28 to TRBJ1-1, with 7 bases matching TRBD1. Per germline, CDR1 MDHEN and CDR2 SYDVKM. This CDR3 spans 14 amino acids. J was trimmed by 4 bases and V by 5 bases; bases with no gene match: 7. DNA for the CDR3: TGTGCCAGCAGTAAACAGGGGCGGTTCACTGAAGCTTTCTTT. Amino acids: CASSKQGRFTEAFF.

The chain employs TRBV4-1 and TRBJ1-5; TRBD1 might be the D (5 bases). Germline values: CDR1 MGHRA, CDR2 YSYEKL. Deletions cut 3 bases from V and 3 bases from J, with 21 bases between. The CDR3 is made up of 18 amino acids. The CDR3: CASSHAATPGLNNQPQHF. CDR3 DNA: TGCGCCAGCAGCCATGCTGCCACGCCAGGGCTTAACAATCAGCCCCAGCATTTT.

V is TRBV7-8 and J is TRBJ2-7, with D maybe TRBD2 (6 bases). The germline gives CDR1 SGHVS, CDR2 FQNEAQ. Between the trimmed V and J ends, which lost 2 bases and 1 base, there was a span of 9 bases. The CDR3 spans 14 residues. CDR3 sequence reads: CASSLLAGSYEQYF. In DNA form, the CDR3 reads TGTGCCAGCAGCTTACTGGCGGGGTCCTACGAGCAGTACTTC.

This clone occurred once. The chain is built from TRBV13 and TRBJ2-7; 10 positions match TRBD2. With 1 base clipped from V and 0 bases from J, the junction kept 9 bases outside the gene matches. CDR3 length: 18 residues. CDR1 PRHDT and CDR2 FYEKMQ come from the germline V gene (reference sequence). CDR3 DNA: TGTGCCAGCAGCTTAGCCTTCCGTCTAGCGGGGGTCTCCTACGAGCAGTACTTC. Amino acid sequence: CASSLAFRLAGVSYEQYF.

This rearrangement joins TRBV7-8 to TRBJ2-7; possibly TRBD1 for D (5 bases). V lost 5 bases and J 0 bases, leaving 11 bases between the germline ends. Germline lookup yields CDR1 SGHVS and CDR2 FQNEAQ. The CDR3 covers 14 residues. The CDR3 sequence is CASSLQGTSYEQYF. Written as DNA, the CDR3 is TGTGCCAGCAGCCTTCAGGGTACCTCCTACGAGCAGTACTTC.